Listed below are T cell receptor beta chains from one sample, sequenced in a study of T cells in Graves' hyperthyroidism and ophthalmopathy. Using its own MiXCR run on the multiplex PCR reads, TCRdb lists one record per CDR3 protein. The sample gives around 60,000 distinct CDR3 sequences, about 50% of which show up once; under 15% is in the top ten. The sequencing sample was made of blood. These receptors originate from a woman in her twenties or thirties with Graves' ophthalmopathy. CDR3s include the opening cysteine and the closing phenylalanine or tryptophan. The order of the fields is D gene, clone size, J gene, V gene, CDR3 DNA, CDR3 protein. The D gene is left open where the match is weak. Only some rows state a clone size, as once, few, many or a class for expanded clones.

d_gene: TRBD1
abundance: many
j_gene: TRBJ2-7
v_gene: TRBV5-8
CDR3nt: TGTGCCAGCAGCCCGTACCCTGACAGGGGGTACGAGCAGTACTTC
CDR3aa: CASSPYPDRGYEQYF

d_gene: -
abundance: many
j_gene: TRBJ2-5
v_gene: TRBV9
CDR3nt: TGTGCCAGCAGCGTAGACCAGCGGCAAGAGACCCAGTACTTC
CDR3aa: CASSVDQRQETQYF

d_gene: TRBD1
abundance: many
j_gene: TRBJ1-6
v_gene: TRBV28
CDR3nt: TGTGCCAGCAGTGGACAGGGTGGTGGGTCACCCCTCCACTTT
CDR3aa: CASSGQGGGSPLHF

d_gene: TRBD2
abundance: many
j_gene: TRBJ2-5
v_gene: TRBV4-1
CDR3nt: TGCGCCAGCAGCCTCGGACTAGCGGGAGGTCAAGAGACCCAGTACTTC
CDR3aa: CASSLGLAGGQETQYF

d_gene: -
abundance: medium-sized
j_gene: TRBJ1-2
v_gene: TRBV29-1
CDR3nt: TGCAGCGTTGATGCCCCCGGGACGCATGGCTACACCTTC
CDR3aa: CSVDAPGTHGYTF

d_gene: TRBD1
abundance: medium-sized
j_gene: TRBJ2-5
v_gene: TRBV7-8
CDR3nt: TGTGCCAGCAGCTTATCAGACAGGGGGCTTCATGGGACCCAGTACTTC
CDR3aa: CASSLSDRGLHGTQYF

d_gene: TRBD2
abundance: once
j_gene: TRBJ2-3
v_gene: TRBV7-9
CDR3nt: TGTGCCAGCAGCTTAGATTTGGGGCTGGGACTACCCTCGCAGTATTTT
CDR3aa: CASSLDLGLGLPSQYF

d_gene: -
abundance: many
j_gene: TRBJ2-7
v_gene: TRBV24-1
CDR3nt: TGTGCACCTCCGTGCTCCTACGAGCAGTACTTC
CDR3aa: CAPPCSYEQYF

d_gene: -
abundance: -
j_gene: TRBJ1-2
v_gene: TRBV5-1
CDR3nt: TGCGCCAGCAGCTTGGATGGGGCCTATGGCTACACCTTC
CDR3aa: CASSLDGAYGYTF

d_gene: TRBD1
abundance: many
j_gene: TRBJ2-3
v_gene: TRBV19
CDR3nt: TGTGCCAGTAGTAGACAGGGGGCTGATACGCAGTATTTT
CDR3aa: CASSRQGADTQYF

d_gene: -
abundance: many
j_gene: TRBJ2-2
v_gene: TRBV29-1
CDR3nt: TGCAGCGTTGAAGAAAACACCGGGGAGCTGTTTTTT
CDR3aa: CSVEENTGELFF

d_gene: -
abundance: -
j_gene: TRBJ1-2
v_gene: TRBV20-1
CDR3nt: TGCAGTGCGACAAGCGAGGGGAGCCATGGCTACACCTTC
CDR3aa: CSATSEGSHGYTF

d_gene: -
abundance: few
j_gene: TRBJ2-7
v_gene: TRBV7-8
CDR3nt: TGTGCCAGCAGCTTAGCGGGAGTCCTGCGCGAGCAGTACTTC
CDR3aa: CASSLAGVLREQYF

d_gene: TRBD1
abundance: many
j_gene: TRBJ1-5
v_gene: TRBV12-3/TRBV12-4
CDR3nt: TGTGCCAGCAGGCGGGGGACAGCAAATCAGCCCCAGCATTTT
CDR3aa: CASRRGTANQPQHF

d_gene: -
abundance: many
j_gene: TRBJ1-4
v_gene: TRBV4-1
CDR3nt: TGCGCCAGCAGCCAAGTGGGGATAGAACTGTTTTTT
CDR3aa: CASSQVGIELFF

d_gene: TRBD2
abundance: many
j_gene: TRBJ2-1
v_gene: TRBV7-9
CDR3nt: TGTGCCAGCAGCGTCGGGACTAGCGGGGCGGGTGAGCAGTTCTTC
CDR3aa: CASSVGTSGAGEQFF

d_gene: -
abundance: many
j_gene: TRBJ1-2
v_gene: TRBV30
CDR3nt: TGTGCCTGGAGTGCGAATGGCTACACCTTC
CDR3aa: CAWSANGYTF

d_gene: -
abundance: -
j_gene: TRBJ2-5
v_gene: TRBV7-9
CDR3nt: TGTGCCAGCAACTTCTCAGGGGCAGGGAAAAGCTTAGCGACCCAGTACTTC
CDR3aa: CASNFSGAGKSLATQYF

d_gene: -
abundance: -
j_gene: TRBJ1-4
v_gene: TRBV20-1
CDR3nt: TGCAGTGCCGCGGACAGCCGCGACGAAAGACTGTTTTTT
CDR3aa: CSAADSRDERLFF

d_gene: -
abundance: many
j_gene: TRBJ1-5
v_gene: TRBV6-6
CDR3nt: TGTGCCAGCAGTTACTCTAGCAATCAGCCCCAGCATTTT
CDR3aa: CASSYSSNQPQHF

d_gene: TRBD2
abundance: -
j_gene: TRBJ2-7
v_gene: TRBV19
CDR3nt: TGTGCCAGTAGTATGGAGGGTGCTAGCGGGCTGGCCTCCTACGAGCAGTACTTC
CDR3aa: CASSMEGASGLASYEQYF

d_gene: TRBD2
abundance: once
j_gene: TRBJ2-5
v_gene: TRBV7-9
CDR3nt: TGTGCCAGCAGCCCGTTAGCGGGAGGGCCTTGGGAGACCCAGTACTTC
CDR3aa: CASSPLAGGPWETQYF

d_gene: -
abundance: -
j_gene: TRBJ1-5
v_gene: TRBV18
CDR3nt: TGTGCCAGCTCACCACCGGGTCAGGATGATCAGGCCCAGCATTTT
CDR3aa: CASSPPGQDDQAQHF

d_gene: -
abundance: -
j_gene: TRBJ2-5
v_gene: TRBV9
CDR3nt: TGTGCCGGCAGCGTAGAGGGCAGGGGGGGGGAGACCCAGTACTTC
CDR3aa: CAGSVEGRGGETQYF

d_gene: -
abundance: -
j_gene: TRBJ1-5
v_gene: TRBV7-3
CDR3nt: TGTGCCAGCAGCTTAGATGGGAATAGCAATCAGCCCCAGCATTTT
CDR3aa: CASSLDGNSNQPQHF

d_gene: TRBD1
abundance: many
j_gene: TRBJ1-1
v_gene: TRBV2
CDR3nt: TGTGCCAGCATCGAGACAGGGGGCACTGAAGCTTTCTTT
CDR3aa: CASIETGGTEAFF

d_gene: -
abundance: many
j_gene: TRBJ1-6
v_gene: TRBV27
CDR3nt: TGTGCCAGCAGTCCGATGGGCCGGGGGGGTAGGTCACCCCTCCACTTT
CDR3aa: CASSPMGRGGRSPLHF

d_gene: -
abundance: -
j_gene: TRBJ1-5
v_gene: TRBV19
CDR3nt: TGTGCCAGTAGTATAGACCTGACAGCCCCTCAGCCCCAGCATTTT
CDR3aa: CASSIDLTAPQPQHF

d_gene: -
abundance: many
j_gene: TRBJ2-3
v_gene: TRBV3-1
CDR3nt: TGTGCCAGCAGCCTACGACTAGTATCAGACACAGATACGCAGTATTTT
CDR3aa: CASSLRLVSDTDTQYF

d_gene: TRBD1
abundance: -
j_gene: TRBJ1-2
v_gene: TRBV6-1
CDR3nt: TGTGCCAGCAGTTATAGGACAGGGCGCATAAGTACTATTAACTATGGCTACACCTTC
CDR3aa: CASSYRTGRISTINYGYTF

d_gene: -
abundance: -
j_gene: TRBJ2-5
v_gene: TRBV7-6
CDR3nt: TGTGCCAGCAGCTTAGGTACAGCTGAGACCCAGTACTTC
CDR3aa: CASSLGTAETQYF

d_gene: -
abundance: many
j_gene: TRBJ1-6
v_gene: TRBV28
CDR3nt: TGTGCCAGCAGTTTGAGGGCCATTGGGACCAATAATTCACCCCTCCACTTT
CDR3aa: CASSLRAIGTNNSPLHF

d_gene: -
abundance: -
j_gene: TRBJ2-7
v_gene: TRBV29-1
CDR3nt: TGCAGCAGTTTAGGTGGGAACTACGAGCAGTACTTC
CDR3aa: CSSLGGNYEQYF

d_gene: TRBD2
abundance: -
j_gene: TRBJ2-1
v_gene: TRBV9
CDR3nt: TGTGCCAGCAGCGTAGGGGGGGGGTTCGGGGAGGGTGAGCAGTTCTTC
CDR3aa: CASSVGGGFGEGEQFF

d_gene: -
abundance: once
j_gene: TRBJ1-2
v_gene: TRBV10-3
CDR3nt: TGTGCCCCTGGACAGCGCAGGGTGAAAAACTATGGCTACACCTTC
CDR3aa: CAPGQRRVKNYGYTF

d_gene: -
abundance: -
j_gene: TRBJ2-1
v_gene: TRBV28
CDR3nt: TGTGCCAGCAGTTACAATTTATTGGAAATCGGGTCTTACAATGAGCAGTTCTTC
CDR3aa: CASSYNLLEIGSYNEQFF

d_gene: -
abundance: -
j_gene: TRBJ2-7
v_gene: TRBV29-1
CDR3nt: TGCAGCGTTGAGGACACTGTATGGCCCTACGAGCAGTACTTC
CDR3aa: CSVEDTVWPYEQYF

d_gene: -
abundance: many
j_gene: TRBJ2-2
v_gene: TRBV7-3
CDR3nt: TGTGCCAGCAGCTCACGACAGGCAGACACCGGGGAGCTGTTTTTT
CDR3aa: CASSSRQADTGELFF

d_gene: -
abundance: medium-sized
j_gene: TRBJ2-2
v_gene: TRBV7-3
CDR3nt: TGTGCCAGCAGATCCCTCCGGGACCCCTCGGGGGAGCTGTTTTTT
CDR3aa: CASRSLRDPSGELFF

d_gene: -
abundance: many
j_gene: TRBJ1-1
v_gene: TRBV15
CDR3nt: TGTGCCACCAGTATAAAGGGGGGGGGGCAAGCTTTCTTT
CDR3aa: CATSIKGGGQAFF

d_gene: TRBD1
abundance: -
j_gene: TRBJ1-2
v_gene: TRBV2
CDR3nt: TGTGCCAGCAGTTACCTTCAGGGGGATGTCTACACCTTC
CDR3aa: CASSYLQGDVYTF

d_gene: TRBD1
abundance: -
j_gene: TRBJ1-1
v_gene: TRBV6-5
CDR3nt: TGTGCCAGCAGTAAATCCGGGACAGCAAGAGAAGCTTTCTTT
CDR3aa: CASSKSGTAREAFF

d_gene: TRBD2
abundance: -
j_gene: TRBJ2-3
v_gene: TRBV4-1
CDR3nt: TGCGCCAGCAGCCAAGGCCTAGCGGGGATCTACAATGAGCAGTATTTT
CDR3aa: CASSQGLAGIYNEQYF

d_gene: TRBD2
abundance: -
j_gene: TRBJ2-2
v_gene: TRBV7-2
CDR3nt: TGTGCCAGCAGCTTAGCGGGACTAGCGGGTTACACCGGGGAGCTGTTTTTT
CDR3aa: CASSLAGLAGYTGELFF

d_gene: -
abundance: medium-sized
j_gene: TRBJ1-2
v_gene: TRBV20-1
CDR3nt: TGCAGTGCCATGTCCCGGGAGATTAGCTATGGCTACACCTTC
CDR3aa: CSAMSREISYGYTF

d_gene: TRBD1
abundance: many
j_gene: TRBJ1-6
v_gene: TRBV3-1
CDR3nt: TGTGCCAGCAGCCAAACCGGGACAGGGGGTAATTCACCCCTCCACTTT
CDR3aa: CASSQTGTGGNSPLHF

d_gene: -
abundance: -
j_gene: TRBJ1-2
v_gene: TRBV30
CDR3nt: TGTGCCTGGAGTGACCCAGGGGTCGCAAGAGATGGCTACACCTTC
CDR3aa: CAWSDPGVARDGYTF

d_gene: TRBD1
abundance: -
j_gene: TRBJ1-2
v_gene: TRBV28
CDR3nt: TGTGCCAGCAGACTAAACACAGGGGGAAGATACACCTTC
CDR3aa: CASRLNTGGRYTF